The 27 T cell receptor beta chains listed next were all sequenced from one sample in a study of post-analysis software for immune sequencing data. General study results and limits: Compared with controls, patients had more of about 5 TRBV segments, including TRBV5-6, TRBV5-1 and TRBV20-1.

Their antigen targets remain unknown. TCR beta cDNA libraries had unique molecular identifiers. TCRdb ran MiXCR on the PCR reads and lists one entry per CDR3 protein. This table holds roughly 800,000 distinct CDR3 sequences, about 43% found once. Sequencing used blood. The receptors shown here come from a girl under 18 with multiple sclerosis.

V usage is TRBV29-1 and J usage is TRBJ1-2; 7 bases fit TRBD1. Germline CDR1 and CDR2: SQVTM and ANQGSEA. The V segment lost 3 bases and the J segment 2 bases; nucleotides outside the gene matches: 6. The CDR3 consists of 14 residues. The CDR3 nucleotides read TGCAGCGTTGATGACGCAGGGGGGAACTATGGCTACACCTTC. This sequence encodes CSVDDAGGNYGYTF.

The J gene is TRBJ2-7, the V gene TRBV30, with 7 bases identical to TRBD2. Germline CDR1 and CDR2: GTSNPN and SVGIG (reference sequence). This CDR3 contains 14 residues. J was trimmed by 7 bases and V by 2 bases; bases with no gene match: 11. The CDR3 DNA sequence: TGTGCCTGGAGTATATACACGAGGGAGGGTGAGCAGTACTTC. It codes for CAWSIYTREGEQYF.

This clonotype came up once. The chain employs TRBV12-5 and TRBJ2-7; unclear D gene. Trimming took off 1 base at V and 6 bases at J, with 10 bases between the two ends. The CDR3 sequence is 13 residues long. Germline V gene sequence: CDR1 LGHNT, CDR2 FRNRAP. This CDR3 reads CASGLDGASEQYF. CDR3 DNA sequence: TGTGCTAGTGGTTTGGACGGAGCAAGCGAGCAGTACTTC.

Remarks on this clonotype: An end of the junction differs from the germline gene, which may be a read error. The chain is built from TRBV28 and TRBJ2-1, with TRBD2 as a possible D gene (6 bases). Germline-derived CDR1 and CDR2 are MDHEN and SYDVKM. The CDR3 loop spans 15 amino acids. The CDR3 region is CAGSLGGKGLNEQFF. The CDR3 coding sequence is TGTGCCGGCAGTTTGGGGGGAAAGGGGCTCAATGAGCAGTTCTTC. Full variable domain (outside the CDR3, taken from reference TRBV28 and TRBJ2-1): DVKVTQSSRYLVKRTGEKVFLECVQDMDHENMFWYRQDPGLGLRLIYFSYDVKMKEKGDIPEGYSVSREKKERFSLILESASTNQTSMYLCAGSLGGKGLNEQFFGPGTRLTVL.

A few counts support this clonotype. The chain joins TRBV12-3 or TRBV12-4 to TRBJ2-3; D is uncertain. This CDR3 region has 14 residues. V was cut by 6 bases and J by 2 bases, with 12 bases left in between. The CDR3, as DNA: TGTGCCAGCAGCCCTGCTCGTTACACAGATACGCAGTATTTT. It translates to CASSPARYTDTQYF.

This clonotype was seen ten or more times. This chain connects TRBV20-1 to TRBJ1-2; D is ambiguous. In germline, CDR1 is DFQATT, CDR2 SNEGSKA (reference sequence). The CDR3 covers 13 residues. With 6 bases removed from V and 0 bases from J, the gap between germline ends came to 11 bases. The CDR3 sequence is CSADDGANYGYTF. The CDR3 nucleotides read TGCAGTGCCGACGACGGAGCTAACTATGGCTACACCTTC.

J is TRBJ2-5 and V is TRBV7-9; 11 bases map to TRBD2. The CDR3 loop spans 17 amino acids. Looked up from germline, CDR1 is SEHNR and CDR2 is FQNEAQ (reference sequence). V lost 2 bases, J lost 0 bases, and 5 bases stayed unmatched. The CDR3 sequence is CASSLSTSGRYQETQYF. The CDR3 DNA reads as TGTGCCAGCAGCTTAAGTACTAGCGGGAGATACCAAGAGACCCAGTACTTC.

This clonotype turned up a few times. The gene calls are TRBV20-1 and TRBJ2-6; D gene ambiguous. Trimming shortened V by 6 bases and J by 3 bases, and 18 bases separated the two germline ends. The germline gives CDR1 DFQATT, CDR2 SNEGSKA (reference sequence). This CDR3 comprises 16 residues. Here the CDR3 DNA reads TGCAGTGCCCCGTCCGGGCCTCCGGGTGGGGCCAACGTCCTGACTTTC. Translation: CSAPSGPPGGANVLTF.

In this sample, this clonotype turned up a few times. The V gene is TRBV2, the J gene TRBJ2-2, with a weak D call TRBD1 (6 bases). Looked up from germline, CDR1 is SNHLY and CDR2 is FYNNEI. V was trimmed by 6 bases and J by 3 bases, leaving 11 bases between them. This CDR3 spans 14 amino acids. The CDR3 loop reads CASSRDTHTGELFF. The CDR3 bases are TGTGCCAGCAGCCGGGACACCCACACCGGGGAGCTGTTTTTT.

The V gene is TRBV13, the J gene TRBJ2-3, with 14 positions matching TRBD2. CDR3 length: 17 amino acids. Trimming took 5 bases from V and 4 from J; bases not matched to a gene: 8. CDR1 is PRHDT, CDR2 FYEKMQ, per germline (reference sequence). The CDR3 region has the DNA TGTGCCAGCAGCAAGGGACTAGCGGGAGATGTTGCAGATACGCAGTATTTT. This encodes CASSKGLAGDVADTQYF.

This chain joins TRBV5-1 and TRBJ2-5, with D maybe TRBD2 (6 bases). Trimming pared 5 bases from V and 3 bases from J, leaving 11 bases between. CDR1 is SGHRS, CDR2 YFSETQ, per germline. The CDR3 covers 13 residues. The CDR3 DNA reads as TGCGCCAGCAGTCACTGGGGGGAAGAGACCCAGTACTTC. Protein sequence: CASSHWGEETQYF.

There are a few counts of this clonotype. This chain joins TRBV29-1 and TRBJ2-7; 13 bases map to TRBD2. Losses at the gene ends were 8 bases for V and 2 bases for J; bases not matched to a gene: 12. The CDR3 contains 16 residues. Per the germline V gene, CDR1 is SQVTM and CDR2 is ANQGSEA. CDR3 sequence reads: CSQEGGLAGNAYEQYF. CDR3 DNA sequence: TGCAGCCAGGAGGGGGGACTAGCGGGGAATGCCTACGAGCAGTACTTC.

This clonotype came up a few times. The V and J genes are TRBV7-2 and TRBJ2-5, with a weak D call TRBD2 (5 bases). In germline, CDR1 is SGHTA, CDR2 FQGNSA. Trimming shortened V by 4 bases and J by 5 bases, and 14 bases separated the two germline ends. This CDR3 has 14 amino acids. The CDR3 protein is CASSSSRATETQYF. The CDR3 DNA sequence: TGTGCCAGCAGCTCTTCGCGGGCCACGGAGACCCAGTACTTC. Looking up the rest from reference TRBV7-2 and TRBJ2-5 gives the full variable domain: GAGVSQSPSNKVTEKGKDVELRCDPISGHTALYWYRQSLGQGLEFLIYFQGNSAPDKSGLPSDRFSAERTGGSVSTLTIQRTQQEDSAVYLCASSSSRATETQYFGPGTRLLVL.

The chain has TRBV10-3 and TRBJ2-5, with TRBD2 as a possible D gene (6 bases). The CDR3 consists of 16 residues. CDR1 is ENHRY, CDR2 SYGVKD, per germline. Trimming took 8 bases from V and 1 from J, leaving 20 bases between them. DNA of the CDR3: TGTGCCATCGGTTGGGGAAAGGGGAGGACCCAAGAGACCCAGTACTTC. Translating gives CAIGWGKGRTQETQYF.

The chain employs TRBV27 and TRBJ2-1; D is ambiguous. The germline V and J ends were trimmed by 0 bases and 1 base, with 10 bases remaining between them. The CDR3 is 16 residues long. Germline CDR1 and CDR2: MNHEY and SMNVEV (reference sequence). The CDR3 DNA reads as TGTGCCAGCAGTTTATCACTCTACGAGTCCTACAATGAGCAGTTCTTC. Its protein product is CASSLSLYESYNEQFF.

On this clonotype: Mismatch with germline at one junction end may stem from a read error. V is TRBV6-5 and J is TRBJ2-1; D possibly corresponds to TRBD2 (5 bases). Germline V gene data show CDR1 as MNHEY and CDR2 as SVGAGI. This CDR3 comprises 16 residues. Written as DNA, the CDR3 is TGTGCCGGCAGCCCTGGACTTCTCCCAGCCTACAATGAGCAGTTCTTC. Encoded protein: CAGSPGLLPAYNEQFF.

This rearrangement joins TRBV7-3 to TRBJ2-1; 7 positions match TRBD2. The CDR3 is made up of 12 amino acids. V was clipped by 3 bases and J by 10 bases; unmatched bases: 3. The germline V gene encodes CDR1 SGHTA and CDR2 FQGTGA. The CDR3 DNA follows: TGTGCCAGCAGCTTGGCGGGGGTAGAGCAGTTCTTC. Translation: CASSLAGVEQFF.

This clonotype was counted a single time. The chain carries TRBV20-1 and TRBJ1-2, with TRBD1 matching over 7 bases. Germline assignment: CDR1 DFQATT and CDR2 SNEGSKA (reference sequence). V lost 5 bases to trimming and J lost 5 bases; unmatched junction nucleotides: 8. CDR3 length equals 13 residues. In DNA, the CDR3 is TGCAGTGCTCGAACAGGGGTTGGGTATGGCTACACCTTC. This encodes CSARTGVGYGYTF.

The CDR3 DNA is TGCAGTGCTAGGGTGGGAATGAACACCGGGGAGCTGTTTTTT. This translates into CSARVGMNTGELFF. The V and J genes are TRBV20-1 and TRBJ2-2; no reliable D call. The germline V and J ends were trimmed by 3 bases and 1 base, with 9 bases remaining between them. The germline V gene has CDR1 DFQATT and CDR2 SNEGSKA (reference sequence). This CDR3 has 14 amino acids.

V and J are TRBV7-8 and TRBJ2-5; a possible D gene is TRBD1 (6 bases). The CDR3 has 17 amino acids. V was pared by 4 bases and J by 3 bases, with 21 bases between. Germline V lookup: CDR1 SGHVS, CDR2 FQNEAQ. The CDR3, as DNA: TGTGCCAGCAGCTCACCAAGGACAGTTCATGGGAAAGAGACCCAGTACTTC. This gives the protein CASSSPRTVHGKETQYF.

This rearrangement joins TRBV27 to TRBJ2-5, with D tentatively TRBD1 or TRBD2 (5 bases each). The better agreement between TRBJ2-7 and the DNA end casts doubt on the J call. The CDR3 is 11 residues long. Germline assignment: CDR1 MNHEY and CDR2 SMNVEV (reference sequence). For the CDR3, the DNA is TGTGCAGCCGGGGCCCTAGACGAGCAGTACTTC. Residues: CAAGALDEQYF.

This clonotype was observed a handful of times. The chain combines TRBV20-1 with TRBJ2-7; D is undetermined. CDR1 and CDR2 from the germline V gene are DFQATT and SNEGSKA (reference sequence). CDR3 length equals 13 residues. Trimming took off 2 bases at V and 0 bases at J, with 8 bases between the two ends. The DNA of the CDR3 is TGCAGTGCTAGATCCGGGCTCTCCTACGAGCAGTACTTC. The encoded protein is CSARSGLSYEQYF.

The chain has TRBV6-6 and TRBJ2-7; D not certain. CDR3 length: 17 amino acids. Deletions cut 2 bases from V and 2 bases from J, with 19 bases between. Germline V gene lookup returns CDR1 MNHNY and CDR2 SVGAGI (reference sequence). The CDR3 nucleotides are TGTGCCAGCAGTTACCCAACCAACCCTTGGATGGCCTACGAGCAGTACTTC. Residues: CASSYPTNPWMAYEQYF.

The chain is built from TRBV20-1 and TRBJ2-1; possibly TRBD1 for D (6 bases). CDR1 DFQATT and CDR2 SNEGSKA come from the germline V gene (reference sequence). Trimming left V 2 bases short and J 7 bases short, with 21 bases between. This CDR3 is 16 amino acids long. The CDR3 sequence: CSARRVGASRLNEQFF. CDR3 DNA: TGCAGTGCTAGAAGGGTGGGGGCTAGCCGACTGAATGAGCAGTTCTTC.

V is TRBV7-9 and J is TRBJ2-7, with unresolved D. Trimming removed 4 bases from V and 1 base from J, with 8 bases in between. Germline V lookup: CDR1 SEHNR, CDR2 FQNEAQ (reference sequence). This CDR3 spans 13 amino acids. The CDR3 region is CASSSVGSYEQYF. Here the CDR3 DNA reads TGTGCCAGCAGCTCCGTGGGGTCCTACGAGCAGTACTTC. Looking up the rest from reference TRBV7-9 and TRBJ2-7 gives the full variable domain: DTGVSQNPRHKITKRGQNVTFRCDPISEHNRLYWYRQTLGQGPEFLTYFQNEAQLEKSRLLSDRFSAERPKGSFSTLEIQRTEQGDSAMYLCASSSVGSYEQYFGPGTRLTVT.

Turning to this clonotype: The junction shows a germline mismatch at one end, possibly a read error. This rearrangement joins TRBV9 to TRBJ2-5; 12 positions agree with TRBD2. Germline lookup yields CDR1 SGDLS and CDR2 YYNGEE. This CDR3 has 15 amino acids. CDR3 DNA: TGTGCCAGCAGCAAGACTAGCGGGAGAGTGGAGACCCAGTACTTT. Its protein product is CASSKTSGRVETQYF.

The chain recombines TRBV29-1 with TRBJ2-1; no clear D. V gave up 3 bases and J gave up 5 bases, with 2 bases separating them. The CDR3 has 10 amino acids. Germline V gene sequence: CDR1 SQVTM, CDR2 ANQGSEA. CDR3 loop: CSVENNEQFF. The CDR3 DNA is TGCAGCGTTGAGAACAATGAGCAGTTCTTC.